This TCR beta chain emerged from a study of Graves' ophthalmopathy and Graves' hyperthyroidism. RNA transcripts served as template for amplifying TCR beta CDR3 sequences. RT-PCR was first run with HTBI primers, then multiplex PCR in a second round. TCRdb reprocessed the multiplex PCR reads with MiXCR, giving one entry per CDR3 protein. This repertoire shows fewer than 250,000 distinct CDR3 sequences, approximately 28% found once; its top ten account for about 9.1%. Per the germline V gene, CDR1 is SGHTA and CDR2 is FQGNSA. V was clipped by 0 bases and J by 2 bases, with 14 bases between them. This CDR3 comprises 16 residues.

This TCR was recovered from a man in his forties or fifties with Graves' ophthalmopathy. This chain links TRBV7-2 with TRBJ2-7; D may be TRBD1 (5 bases). What was sequenced was peripheral blood. The CDR3 sequence is CASSLAQGSVTYEQYF. The CDR3 DNA reads TGTGCCAGCAGCTTAGCCCAGGGTTCCGTCACCTACGAGCAGTACTTC.